The entry below describes one T cell receptor beta chain. The data are from a study of blood T cell repertoires in COVID-19. Study at large: From the United States, Italy and Spain came samples of acute and convalescent COVID-19. In each case, the material was cDNA or gDNA derived from T cells, B-cell-depleted T cells, or PBMCs.

V was clipped by 3 bases and J by 5 bases, with 8 bases between them. Germline loops: CDR1 SGHTS, CDR2 YDEGEE. CDR3 size: 12 residues. Per the original data handling: Nucleated cell number was recorded as an estimate derived from reference gene primer amplification. Libraries were prepared by immunoSEQ multiplex PCR; TCRdb keeps only in-frame clonotypes and omits some of them. From that table come the V and J calls and clone size; the DNA was used to work out D and trimming. The sample lists under 150,000 clones, roughly four fifths seen once, with roughly 13% in the top ten. The receptor's source is a man aged 80 or over with acute or convalescent COVID-19. The material sequenced was peripheral blood. The chain joins TRBV5-8 to TRBJ1-2; D ambiguous. CDR3 residues: CASSYREYGYTF. Written as DNA, the CDR3 is TGTGCCAGCAGCTACCGGGAGTATGGCTACACCTTC. Full variable domain (missing parts from reference TRBV5-8 and TRBJ1-2): EAGVTQSPTHLIKTRGQQATLRCSPISGHTSVYWYQQALGLGLQFLLWYDEGEERNRGNFPPRFSGRQFPNYSSELNVNALELEDSALYLCASSYREYGYTFGSGTRLTVV.